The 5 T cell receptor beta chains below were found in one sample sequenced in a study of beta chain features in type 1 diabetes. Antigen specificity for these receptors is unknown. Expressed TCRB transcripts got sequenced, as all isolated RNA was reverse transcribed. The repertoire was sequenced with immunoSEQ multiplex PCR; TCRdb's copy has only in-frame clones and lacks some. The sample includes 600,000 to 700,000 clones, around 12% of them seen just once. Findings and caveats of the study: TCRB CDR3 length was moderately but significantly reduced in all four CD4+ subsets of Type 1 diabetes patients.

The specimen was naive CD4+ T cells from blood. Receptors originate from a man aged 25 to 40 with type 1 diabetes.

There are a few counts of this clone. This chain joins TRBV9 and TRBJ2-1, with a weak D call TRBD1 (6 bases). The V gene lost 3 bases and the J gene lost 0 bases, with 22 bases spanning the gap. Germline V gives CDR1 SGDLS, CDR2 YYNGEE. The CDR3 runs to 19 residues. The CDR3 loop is CASSGGGWYQVSSYNEQFF. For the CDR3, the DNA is TGTGCCAGCAGCGGAGGGGGTTGGTACCAGGTCAGCTCCTACAATGAGCAGTTCTTC.

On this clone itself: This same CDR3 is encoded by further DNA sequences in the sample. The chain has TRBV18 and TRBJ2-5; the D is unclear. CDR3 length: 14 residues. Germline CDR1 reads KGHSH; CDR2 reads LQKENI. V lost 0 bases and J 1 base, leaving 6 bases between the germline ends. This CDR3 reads CASSPPTLQETQYF. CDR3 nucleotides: TGTGCCAGCTCACCACCTACCCTCCAAGAGACCCAGTACTTC.

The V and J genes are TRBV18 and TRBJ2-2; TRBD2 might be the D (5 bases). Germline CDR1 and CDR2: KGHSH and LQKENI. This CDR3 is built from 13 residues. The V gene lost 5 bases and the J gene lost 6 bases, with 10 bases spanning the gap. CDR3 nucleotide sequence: TGTGCCAGCTCAGATCCGGGATCCGGGGAGCTGTTTTTT. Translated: CASSDPGSGELFF. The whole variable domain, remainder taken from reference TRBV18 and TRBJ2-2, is NAGVMQNPRHLVRRRGQEARLRCSPMKGHSHVYWYRQLPEEGLKFMVYLQKENIIDESGMPKERFSAEFPKEGPSILRIQQVVRGDSAAYFCASSDPGSGELFFGEGSRLTVL.

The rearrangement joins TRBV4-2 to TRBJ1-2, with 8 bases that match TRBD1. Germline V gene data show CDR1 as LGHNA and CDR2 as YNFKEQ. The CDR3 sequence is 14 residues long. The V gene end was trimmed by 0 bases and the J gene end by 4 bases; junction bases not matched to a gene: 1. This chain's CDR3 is CASSQEGQVYGYTF. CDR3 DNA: TGTGCCAGCAGCCAAGAGGGACAGGTCTATGGCTACACCTTC.

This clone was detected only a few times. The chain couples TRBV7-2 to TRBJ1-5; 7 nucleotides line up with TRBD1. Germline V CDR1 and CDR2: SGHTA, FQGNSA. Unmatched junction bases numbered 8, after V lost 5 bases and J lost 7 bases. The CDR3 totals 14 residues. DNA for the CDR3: TGTGCCAGCAGCGTACAGGGGATGGGGCAGCCCCAGCATTTT. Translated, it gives CASSVQGMGQPQHF.